A selection of T cell receptor beta chains follows, all from one sample in a study of T cells after yellow fever vaccination. TCRdb passed the 5' RACE reads through MiXCR, listing each CDR3 protein once. The table includes about 360,000 distinct CDR3 sequences, about 6.2% detected once. The sample in question was PBMCs, obtained 5 days after the yellow fever booster vaccination. These receptors were taken from a man aged 30-40 years who received the YFV17D yellow fever vaccine. Each CDR3 is given with its conserved first and last residue. Each record gives: D gene, V gene, clone size, J gene, CDR3 DNA, CDR3 protein. D genes are given only for firm matches. Clone size is shown for a subset of rows, as once, few, many or a class of expanded clone.

D: .
V: TRBV5-1
size: many
J: TRBJ2-1
DNA: TGCGCCAGCAGCTTGTTTTCAGGATCGGGGTACAATGAGCAGTTCTTC
CDR3: CASSLFSGSGYNEQFF

D: .
V: TRBV20-1
size: .
J: TRBJ1-2
DNA: TGCAGTGCTAGAGAGGGGTTAACCTTC
CDR3: CSAREGLTF

D: TRBD1
V: TRBV5-1
size: few
J: TRBJ2-3
DNA: TGCGCCAGCAGCTTGGAAGGACAGGCCTTGAATACGCAGTATTTT
CDR3: CASSLEGQALNTQYF

D: TRBD1
V: TRBV6-5
size: .
J: TRBJ2-1
DNA: TGTGCCAGCAGTTACTCCACTCCGGGACAGGGTAACGCTGAGCAGTTCTTC
CDR3: CASSYSTPGQGNAEQFF

D: TRBD1
V: TRBV6-1
size: .
J: TRBJ2-5
DNA: TGTGCCAGCAGCCGAACATCCCACAGGGGGCGTGGAGAGACCCAGTACTTC
CDR3: CASSRTSHRGRGETQYF

D: .
V: TRBV6-5
size: many
J: TRBJ2-5
DNA: TGTGCCAGCAGTTACGGGCTAGAGGGACAAGAGACCCAGTACTTC
CDR3: CASSYGLEGQETQYF

D: TRBD1
V: TRBV11-2
size: .
J: TRBJ1-2
DNA: TGTGCCAGCACCAAGCTTGGACAGGGCGTTGGTGGCTACACCTTC
CDR3: CASTKLGQGVGGYTF

D: .
V: TRBV20-1
size: .
J: TRBJ1-3
DNA: TGCAGTGCTCTACAAACAGTCTCTGGAAACACCATATATTTT
CDR3: CSALQTVSGNTIYF

D: .
V: TRBV7-6
size: many
J: TRBJ2-1
DNA: TGTGCCAGCAGCTTACCCACCTGGGGGACAGGGACTAGGGATGAGCAGTTCTTC
CDR3: CASSLPTWGTGTRDEQFF

D: TRBD2
V: TRBV5-1
size: many
J: TRBJ2-3
DNA: TGCGCCAGCAGGCGGCGGGAGGGGAGCACAGATACGCAGTATTTT
CDR3: CASRRREGSTDTQYF